This T cell receptor beta chain was documented in a study of T cell changes during pregnancy in multiple sclerosis. Germline-derived CDR1 and CDR2 are LNHDA and SQIVND (reference sequence). The length of the CDR3 is 14 residues. V lost 10 bases and J lost 4, with 17 bases in between. The method was immunoSEQ multiplex PCR; TCRdb's version includes in-frame clones alone and lacks a portion of them. The data show under 75,000 clones, with about 94% seen just once and 2.8% held by the top ten. The V gene is TRBV19, the J gene TRBJ2-1, with D maybe TRBD2 (6 bases). This clonotype was sampled from a female donor in good health, enrolled as a control in a pregnancy study. The sample in question was peripheral blood, obtained in the third trimester of pregnancy. The CDR3 loop is CATKGAGTYNEQFF. The CDR3 coding sequence is TGTGCCACCAAAGGGGCGGGGACTTACAATGAGCAGTTCTTC.